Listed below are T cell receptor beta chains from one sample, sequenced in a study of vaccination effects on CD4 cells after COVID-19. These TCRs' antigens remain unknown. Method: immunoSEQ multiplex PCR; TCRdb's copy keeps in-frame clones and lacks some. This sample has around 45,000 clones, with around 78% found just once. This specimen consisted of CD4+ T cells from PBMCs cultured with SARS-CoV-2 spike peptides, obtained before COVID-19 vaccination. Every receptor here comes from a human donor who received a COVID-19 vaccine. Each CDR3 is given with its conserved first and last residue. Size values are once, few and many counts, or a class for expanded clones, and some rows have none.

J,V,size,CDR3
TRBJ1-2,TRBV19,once,CASSDRGKGGYTF
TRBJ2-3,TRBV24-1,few,CATGTSGGRDTQYF
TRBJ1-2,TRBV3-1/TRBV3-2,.,CASGTGGYGYTF
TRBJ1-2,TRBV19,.,CASSPRTGGSWGYTF
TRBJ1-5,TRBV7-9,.,CASSFDGSNQPQHF
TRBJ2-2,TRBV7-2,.,CASSSDRANTGELFF
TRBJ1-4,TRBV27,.,CASSSRGATNEKLFF
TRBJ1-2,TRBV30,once,CAWSVREGGGYTF
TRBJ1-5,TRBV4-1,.,CASSQESNGQPQHF
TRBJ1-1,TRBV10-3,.,CAMGQGGTEAFF
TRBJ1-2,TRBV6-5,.,CASTHGKVGYTF
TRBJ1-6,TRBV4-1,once,CASSQATASSYNSPLHF
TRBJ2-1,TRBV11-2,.,CASSPPVPLSSYNEQFF
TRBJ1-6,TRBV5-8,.,CASSLPGTWDSPLHF
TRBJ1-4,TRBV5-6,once,CASSTRTGLGEKLFF
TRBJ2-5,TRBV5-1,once,CASSLVGQGETQYF
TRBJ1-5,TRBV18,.,CASSPPSTGEQPQHF
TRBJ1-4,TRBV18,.,CASSLDSEKLFF
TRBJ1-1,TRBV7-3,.,CASSWTVNTEAFF
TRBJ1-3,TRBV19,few,CASSMRSAGSGNTIYF
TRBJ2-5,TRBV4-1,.,CASSHPAREETQYF
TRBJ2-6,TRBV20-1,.,CSASNPGANVLTF
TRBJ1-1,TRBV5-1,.,CASSLDGRRAEAFF
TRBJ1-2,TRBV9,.,CASSVAKGSNGYTF
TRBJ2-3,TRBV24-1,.,CATSDLRGGFTDTQYF
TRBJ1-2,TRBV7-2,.,CASSFTGTGDYGYTF
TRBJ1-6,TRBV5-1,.,CASSLQDSRGDSPLHF
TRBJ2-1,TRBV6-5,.,CASKLRTNNEQFF